The 7 T cell receptor beta chains below come from one sample, sequenced in a study of shared clonotypes between healthy human individuals. It was CD45RO-negative cells, positively selected for CCR7, that made up naive CD8 cells, with terminally differentiated effector memory CD45RA+ cells excluded. Clones were sequenced by immunoSEQ multiplex PCR, and TCRdb holds only the in-frame ones, with some missing. The data show 2 million or so clones, with about 95% seen just once and approximately 1.2% held by the top ten. The sample consisted of naive CD8+ T cells sorted from blood. The receptors stem from a man aged 18 to 29 in good health.

V gene TRBV28 combines with J gene TRBJ1-1; D is unclear. Germline V lookup: CDR1 MDHEN, CDR2 SYDVKM. Trimming stripped 5 bases from V and 1 base from J, with 14 bases between. This CDR3 is 15 amino acids long. The CDR3 sequence: CASSPRTWGNTEAFF. CDR3 DNA: TGTGCCAGCAGTCCCAGGACTTGGGGGAACACTGAAGCTTTCTTT.

This rearrangement joins TRBV19 to TRBJ2-3; maybe TRBD2 (5 bases). The CDR3 has 13 amino acids. Trimming shortened V by 3 bases and J by 5 bases, and 9 bases separated the two germline ends. Germline values: CDR1 LNHDA, CDR2 SQIVND (reference sequence). CDR3 in DNA: TGTGCCAGTAGTATCAGTGAGGGAGATACGCAGTATTTT. Encoded protein: CASSISEGDTQYF.

The chain joins TRBV6-5 to TRBJ2-5; perhaps D is TRBD1 or TRBD2 (5 bases each). The germline V and J ends were trimmed by 6 bases and 2 bases, with 16 bases remaining between them. This CDR3 has 15 residues. Germline V lookup: CDR1 MNHEY, CDR2 SVGAGI. CDR3 sequence: CASRTLRGPQETQYF. The CDR3 DNA reads TGTGCCAGCAGGACACTGAGGGGACCTCAAGAGACCCAGTACTTC.

The chain is built from TRBV5-6 and TRBJ2-7, with 7 nucleotides matching TRBD1. V was clipped by 4 bases and J by 0 bases; unmatched bases: 4. The germline CDR1 and CDR2 sequences are SGHDT and YYEEEE. This CDR3 comprises 14 residues. CDR3 sequence (DNA): TGTGCCAGCAGCACGGACAGGAGCTCCTACGAGCAGTACTTC. Its translation is CASSTDRSSYEQYF.

The rearrangement uses TRBV15 and TRBJ2-7; D not certain. This CDR3 comprises 15 residues. CDR1 and CDR2 from the germline V gene are LNHNV and YYDKDF (reference sequence). Trimming removed 3 bases at V and 2 bases at J, with 14 bases between. In nucleotides, the CDR3 is TGTGCCACCAGCAGCCCTCCTGCAGGAGCCTACGAGCAGTACTTC. It specifies CATSSPPAGAYEQYF.

The chain carries TRBV5-6 and TRBJ2-5; D call uncertain. The CDR3 length is 17 residues. Germline CDR1 SGHDT, CDR2 YYEEEE. V lost 2 bases to trimming and J lost 4 bases, with 21 bases between them. This CDR3 is CASSFYIHPRRGETQYF. CDR3 nucleotide sequence: TGTGCCAGCAGCTTTTACATACACCCCCGACGTGGAGAGACCCAGTACTTC.

The rearrangement joins TRBV6-5 to TRBJ1-4, with no clear D. The V gene's germline CDR1 is MNHEY and CDR2 SVGAGI. V lost 8 bases and J lost 0, with 10 bases in between. This CDR3 is 14 amino acids long. DNA of the CDR3: TGTGCCAGCGCTCCCTTTGCAACTAATGAAAAACTGTTTTTT. Translating it yields CASAPFATNEKLFF.